The 18 T cell receptor beta chains below all came from one sample that was sequenced in a study of OX40 agonist ivuxolimab in advanced cancers. TCRdb's copy holds only in-frame clones and misses some; the assay was immunoSEQ multiplex PCR. The table has about 160,000 clones, 94% seen once. Material: CD4+ or CD8+ T cells sorted from blood, obtained in a trial of the OX40 agonist ivuxolimab. These receptors were collected from an adult with an advanced solid tumor such as melanoma, head and neck, liver or kidney cancer.

CDR3 DNA sequence: TGTGCCAGCACCCCCGGAGACAGAAATTCACCCCTCCACTTT. Protein: CASTPGDRNSPLHF. The rearrangement uses TRBV5-4 and TRBJ1-6, with a tentative D call TRBD1 (5 bases). This CDR3 has 14 residues. Germline V gene lookup returns CDR1 SGHNT and CDR2 YYREEE (reference sequence). Trimming left V 6 bases short and J 7 bases short, with 14 bases between.

The chain links TRBV7-2 to TRBJ2-3; D is possibly TRBD2 (5 bases). V was shortened by 7 bases and J by 0 bases, with 11 bases between the two germline ends. CDR1 and CDR2 from the germline V gene are SGHTA and FQGNSA. The CDR3 is 14 residues long. CDR3 sequence: CASILKRSTDTQYF. The CDR3 nucleotides read TGTGCCAGCATACTGAAGCGGAGCACAGATACGCAGTATTTT.

The chain links TRBV5-8 to TRBJ2-1; unclear D gene. The CDR3 has 13 residues. Looked up from germline, CDR1 is SGHTS and CDR2 is YDEGEE. Trimming took 1 base from V and 7 from J, leaving 9 bases between them. The CDR3 reads CASSLNLANEQFF. CDR3 nucleotides: TGTGCCAGCAGCTTGAATCTGGCGAATGAGCAGTTCTTC.

The chain links TRBV4-1 to TRBJ2-5; perhaps TRBD1 as D (6 bases). The J call may not be correct, given that the DNA end is closer to TRBJ2-7. The CDR3 is 15 residues long. The germline CDR1 and CDR2 sequences are MGHRA and YSYEKL. The CDR3 sequence is CASSQLTGSSYEQYF. The CDR3 DNA is TGCGCCAGCAGCCAACTTACAGGGAGCTCCTACGAGCAGTACTTC.

V and J are TRBV19 and TRBJ1-5; D unclear. Trimming cost V 5 bases and J 3 bases, with 11 bases left between them. Germline V CDR1 and CDR2: LNHDA, SQIVND (reference sequence). The CDR3 sequence is 14 residues long. CDR3 in DNA: TGTGCCAGTAGTCCCAACGGGCCCAATCAGCCCCAGCATTTT. Its protein product is CASSPNGPNQPQHF.

This chain uses TRBV6-1 with TRBJ2-3; 9 bases fit TRBD2. V lost 7 bases, J lost 1 base, and 0 bases stayed unmatched. CDR3 length: 13 residues. Germline CDR1 is MNHNS and CDR2 is SASEGT. Written as DNA, the CDR3 is TGTGCCAGCACTAGCGGGGGCACAGATACGCAGTATTTT. It encodes CASTSGGTDTQYF.

The rearrangement links TRBV7-9 to TRBJ1-1; D is possibly TRBD1 (6 bases). Germline CDR1 is SEHNR and CDR2 is FQNEAQ (reference sequence). V lost 0 bases and J 5 bases, leaving 13 bases between the germline ends. The CDR3 has 15 residues. The CDR3 here is CASSLAAGASTEAFF. The CDR3 nucleotides are TGTGCCAGCAGCTTAGCAGCGGGGGCGTCGACTGAAGCTTTCTTT.

CDR3 loop: CASSQDYRSSYNSPLHF. As DNA, the CDR3 is TGTGCCAGCAGCCAAGATTACAGGAGCTCCTATAATTCACCCCTCCACTTT. The chain joins TRBV14 to TRBJ1-6, with D maybe TRBD1 (5 bases). V was cut by 0 bases and J by 0 bases, with 9 bases left in between. Germline V CDR1 and CDR2: SGHDN, FVKESK. The CDR3 contains 17 residues.

The chain joins TRBV5-6 to TRBJ1-4; D uncertain. This CDR3 contains 12 residues. Per germline, CDR1 SGHDT and CDR2 YYEEEE. V gave up 4 bases and J gave up 12 bases, with 13 bases separating them. In DNA form, the CDR3 reads TGTGCCAGCAGCCGCCTGGACGGGGAACTGTTTTTT. This gives the protein CASSRLDGELFF.

The genes are TRBV9 and TRBJ2-5; the match to TRBD2 covers 7 bases. Germline CDR1 SGDLS, CDR2 YYNGEE. Trimming removed 0 bases from V and 11 bases from J; junction bases left unmatched: 13. The length of the CDR3 is 15 residues. CDR3: CASSVGSIGAGEQYF. CDR3 sequence (DNA): TGTGCCAGCAGCGTAGGTAGTATTGGGGCGGGGGAGCAGTACTTC.

The V gene is TRBV5-1, the J gene TRBJ2-7; TRBD1 matches 7 bases. The junction had 9 bases not matched to a gene; V was cut back by 0 bases and J by 6 bases. The germline CDR1 and CDR2 sequences are SGHRS and YFSETQ. The CDR3 runs to 15 residues. The CDR3 sequence is CASSLARQGLGEQYF. In DNA, the CDR3 is TGCGCCAGCAGCTTGGCACGACAGGGCTTGGGCGAGCAGTACTTC.

In DNA form, the CDR3 reads TGCGCCAGCAGCCGAGGCGGGGGGTACTACAATGAGCAGTTCTTC. This sequence encodes CASSRGGGYYNEQFF. This rearrangement joins TRBV4-3 to TRBJ2-1; 8 bases line up with TRBD2. Per the germline V gene, CDR1 is LGHNA and CDR2 is YSLEER. Trimming took 4 bases from V and 3 from J; bases not matched to a gene: 5. The CDR3 has 15 amino acids.

The chain employs TRBV7-2 and TRBJ1-5; D unresolved. V lost 1 base, J lost 3 bases, and 7 bases lay in between. Germline CDR1 and CDR2: SGHTA and FQGNSA. The CDR3 extends over 14 amino acids. CDR3 sequence reads: CASSLGPNNQPQHF. The CDR3 coding sequence is TGTGCCAGCAGCTTAGGACCGAACAATCAGCCCCAGCATTTT.

As to this clone: The sample carries other DNA sequences with the same CDR3. This chain joins TRBV5-1 and TRBJ2-7; 7 bases line up with TRBD1. The germline gives CDR1 SGHRS, CDR2 YFSETQ. V shed 4 bases, J shed 0 bases, and the junction held 4 bases outside the gene matches. The CDR3 totals 14 residues. The CDR3 region has the DNA TGCGCCAGCAGCCTGGGGACAGTCTCCTACGAGCAGTACTTC. Translation: CASSLGTVSYEQYF.

This clone was counted a few times. This chain uses TRBV7-2 with TRBJ1-1; tentative D call: TRBD1 (5 bases). The CDR3 sequence is 14 residues long. Trimming stripped 3 bases from V and 4 bases from J, with 12 bases between. The germline CDR1 and CDR2 sequences are SGHTA and FQGNSA. The CDR3 sequence is CASSLYRQGTEAFF. CDR3 sequence (DNA): TGTGCCAGCAGCTTGTACAGGCAAGGCACTGAAGCTTTCTTT.

The V call is TRBV6-5, the J call TRBJ1-5; no clear D gene. Germline V gene sequence: CDR1 MNHEY, CDR2 SVGAGI. Trimming removed 5 bases at V and 3 bases at J, with 11 bases between. The CDR3 runs 14 residues. The CDR3 is CASSELTYNQPQHF. The CDR3 DNA reads as TGTGCCAGCAGTGAGTTAACATACAATCAGCCCCAGCATTTT.

This chain links TRBV4-2 with TRBJ2-1; 7 bases align to TRBD2. V lost 4 bases, J lost 4 bases, and 1 base stayed unmatched. There are 13 residues in the CDR3. Germline CDR1 and CDR2: LGHNA and YNFKEQ. The CDR3 here is CASSRREYNEQFF. CDR3 DNA sequence: TGTGCCAGCAGCCGGCGGGAGTACAATGAGCAGTTCTTC.

This chain joins TRBV4-3 and TRBJ1-2; TRBD1 is a possible D gene (5 bases). Germline V lookup: CDR1 LGHNA, CDR2 YSLEER. There are 15 residues in the CDR3. V lost 1 base and J lost 8, with 17 bases in between. The CDR3 sequence: CASSQVAGGSRGYTF. CDR3 coding DNA: TGCGCCAGCAGCCAAGTCGCGGGGGGGAGTCGAGGCTACACCTTC.